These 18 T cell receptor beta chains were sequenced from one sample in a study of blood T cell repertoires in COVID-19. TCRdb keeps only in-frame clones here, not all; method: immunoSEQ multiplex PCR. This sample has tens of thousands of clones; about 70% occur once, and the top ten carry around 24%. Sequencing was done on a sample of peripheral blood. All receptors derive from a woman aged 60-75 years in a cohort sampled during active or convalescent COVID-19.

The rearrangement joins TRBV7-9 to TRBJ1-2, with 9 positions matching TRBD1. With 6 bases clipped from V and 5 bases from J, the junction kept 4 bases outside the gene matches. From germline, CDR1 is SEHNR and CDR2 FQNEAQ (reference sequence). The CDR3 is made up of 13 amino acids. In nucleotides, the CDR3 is TGTGCCAGCAGGCCAGGGACAGGGTATGGCTACACCTTC. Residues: CASRPGTGYGYTF.

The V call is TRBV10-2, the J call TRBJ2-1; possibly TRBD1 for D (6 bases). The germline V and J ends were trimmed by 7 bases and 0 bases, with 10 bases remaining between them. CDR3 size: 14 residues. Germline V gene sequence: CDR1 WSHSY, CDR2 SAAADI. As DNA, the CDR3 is TGCGCCAGCATGCCCAGGGGCTCCTACAATGAGCAGTTCTTC. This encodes CASMPRGSYNEQFF.

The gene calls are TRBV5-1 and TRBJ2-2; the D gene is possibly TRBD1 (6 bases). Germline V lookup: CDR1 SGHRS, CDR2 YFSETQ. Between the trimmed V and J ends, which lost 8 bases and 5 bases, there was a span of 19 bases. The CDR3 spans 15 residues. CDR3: CASTRQALWTGELFF. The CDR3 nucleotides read TGCGCCAGTACTAGACAGGCTCTTTGGACCGGGGAGCTGTTTTTT.

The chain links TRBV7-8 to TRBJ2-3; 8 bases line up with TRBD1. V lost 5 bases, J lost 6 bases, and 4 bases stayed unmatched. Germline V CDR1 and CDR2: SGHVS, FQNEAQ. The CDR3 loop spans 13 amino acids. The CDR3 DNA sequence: TGTGCCAGCAGCCCTCACAGGGGGGATACGCAGTATTTT. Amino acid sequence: CASSPHRGDTQYF.

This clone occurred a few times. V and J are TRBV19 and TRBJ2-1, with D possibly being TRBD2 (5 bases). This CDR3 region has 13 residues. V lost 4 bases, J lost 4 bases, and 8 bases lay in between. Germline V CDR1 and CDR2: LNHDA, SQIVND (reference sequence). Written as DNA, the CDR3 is TGTGCCAGTAGTAAACTAGGATACAATGAGCAGTTCTTC. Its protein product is CASSKLGYNEQFF.

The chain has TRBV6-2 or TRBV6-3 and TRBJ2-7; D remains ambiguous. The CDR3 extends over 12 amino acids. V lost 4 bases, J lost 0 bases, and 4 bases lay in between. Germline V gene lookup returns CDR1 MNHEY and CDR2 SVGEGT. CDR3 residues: CASSSSSYEQYF. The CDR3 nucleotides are TGTGCCAGCAGTTCCAGCTCCTACGAGCAGTACTTC.

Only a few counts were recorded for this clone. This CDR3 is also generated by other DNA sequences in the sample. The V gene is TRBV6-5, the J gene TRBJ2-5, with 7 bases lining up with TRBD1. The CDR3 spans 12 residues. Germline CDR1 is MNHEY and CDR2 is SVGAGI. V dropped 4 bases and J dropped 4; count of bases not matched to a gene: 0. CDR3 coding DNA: TGTGCCAGCAGTTGGACAGGAGAGACCCAGTACTTC. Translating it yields CASSWTGETQYF.

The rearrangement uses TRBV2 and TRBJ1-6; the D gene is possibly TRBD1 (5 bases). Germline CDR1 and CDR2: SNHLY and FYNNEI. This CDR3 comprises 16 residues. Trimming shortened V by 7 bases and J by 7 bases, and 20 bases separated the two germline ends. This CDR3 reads CASNRIATATNSPLHF. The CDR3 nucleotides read TGTGCCAGCAATCGTATCGCGACAGCGACCAATTCACCCCTCCACTTT. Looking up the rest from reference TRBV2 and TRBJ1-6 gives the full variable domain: EPEVTQTPSHQVTQMGQEVILRCVPISNHLYFYWYRQILGQKVEFLVSFYNNEISEKSEIFDDQFSVERPDGSNFTLKIRSTKLEDSAMYFCASNRIATATNSPLHFGNGTRLTVT.

The CDR3 spells CASSSYGRTLDPEAFF. Written as DNA, the CDR3 is TGTGCCAGCAGCTCATACGGCCGGACATTAGACCCTGAAGCTTTCTTT. The rearrangement uses TRBV3-1 (or the pseudogene TRBV3-2) and TRBJ1-1; TRBD1 might be the D (5 bases). Germline loops: CDR1 LGHDT, CDR2 YNNKEL (reference sequence). The CDR3 contains 16 residues. The V end was cut by 5 bases, the J end by 6 bases, with 22 bases between.

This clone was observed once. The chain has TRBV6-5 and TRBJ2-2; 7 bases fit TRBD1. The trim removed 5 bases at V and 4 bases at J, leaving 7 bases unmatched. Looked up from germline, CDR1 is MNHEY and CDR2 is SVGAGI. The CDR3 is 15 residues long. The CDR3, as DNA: TGTGCCAGCAGTAGTAAGGGGGCCGGCACCGGGGAGCTGTTTTTT. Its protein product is CASSSKGAGTGELFF.

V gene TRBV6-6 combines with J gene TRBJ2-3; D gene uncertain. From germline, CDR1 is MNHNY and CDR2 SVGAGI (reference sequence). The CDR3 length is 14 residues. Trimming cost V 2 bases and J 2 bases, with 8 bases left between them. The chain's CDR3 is CASSYESSTDTQYF. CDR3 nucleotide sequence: TGTGCCAGCAGTTACGAGTCGTCCACAGATACGCAGTATTTT.

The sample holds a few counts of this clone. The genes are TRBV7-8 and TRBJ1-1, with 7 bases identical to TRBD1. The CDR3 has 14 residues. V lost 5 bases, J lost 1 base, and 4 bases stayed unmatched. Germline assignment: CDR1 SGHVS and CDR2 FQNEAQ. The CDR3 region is CASSITGANTEAFF. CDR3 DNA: TGTGCCAGCAGCATCACAGGGGCGAACACTGAAGCTTTCTTT.

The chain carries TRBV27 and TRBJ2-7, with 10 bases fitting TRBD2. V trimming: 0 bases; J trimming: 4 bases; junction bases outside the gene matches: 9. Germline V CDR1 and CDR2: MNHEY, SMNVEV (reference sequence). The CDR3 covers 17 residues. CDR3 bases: TGTGCCAGCAGTTTATCGCCCCTCGGGACTAGCGTTTACGAGCAGTACTTC. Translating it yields CASSLSPLGTSVYEQYF.

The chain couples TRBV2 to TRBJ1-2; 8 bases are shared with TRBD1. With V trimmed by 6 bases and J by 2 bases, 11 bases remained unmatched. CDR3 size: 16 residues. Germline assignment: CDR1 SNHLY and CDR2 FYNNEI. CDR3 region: CASSLQGDKGNYGYTF. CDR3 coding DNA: TGTGCCAGCAGCCTACAGGGGGATAAAGGAAACTATGGCTACACCTTC.

In DNA, the CDR3 is TGTGCCAGCAGCCAAGGGCTTTGGAACAGGAATCAGCCCCAGCATTTT. Translation gives CASSQGLWNRNQPQHF. The chain uses TRBV3-1 (or the pseudogene TRBV3-2) and TRBJ1-5; a possible D gene is TRBD1 (5 bases). The CDR3 sequence is 16 residues long. Germline CDR1 and CDR2: LGHDT and YNNKEL (reference sequence). With 1 base removed from V and 4 bases from J, the gap between germline ends came to 14 bases.

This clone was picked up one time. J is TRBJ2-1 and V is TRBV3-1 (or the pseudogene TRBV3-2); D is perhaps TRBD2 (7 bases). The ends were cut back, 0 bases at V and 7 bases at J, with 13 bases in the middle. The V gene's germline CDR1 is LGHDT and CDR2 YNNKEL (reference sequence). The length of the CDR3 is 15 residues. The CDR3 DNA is TGTGCCAGCAGCCAAGATTGGGGGGGCCTGAATGAGCAGTTCTTC. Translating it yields CASSQDWGGLNEQFF.

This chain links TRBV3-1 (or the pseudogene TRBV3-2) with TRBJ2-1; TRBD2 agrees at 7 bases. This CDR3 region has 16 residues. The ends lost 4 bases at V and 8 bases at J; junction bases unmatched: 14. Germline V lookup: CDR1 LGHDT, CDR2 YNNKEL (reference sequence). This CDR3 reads CASSPGWGGGSDEQFF. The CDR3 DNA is TGTGCCAGCAGCCCTGGGTGGGGCGGGGGTAGCGATGAGCAGTTCTTC.

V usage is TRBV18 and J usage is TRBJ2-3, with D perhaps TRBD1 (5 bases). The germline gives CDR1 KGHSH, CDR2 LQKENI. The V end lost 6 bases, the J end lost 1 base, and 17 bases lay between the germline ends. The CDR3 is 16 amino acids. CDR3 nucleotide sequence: TGTGCCAGCTCGGTCAGGGTGGCTTCTGGCACAGATACGCAGTATTTT. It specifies CASSVRVASGTDTQYF.